This TCR beta chain appears in the sequencing data of a study of T cell clonality in common variable immunodeficiency. CDR3 length: 15 amino acids. The germline gives CDR1 SGHVS, CDR2 FQNEAQ. Trimming left V 5 bases short and J 3 bases short, with 17 bases between. Data came from immunoSEQ multiplex PCR; TCRdb stores just in-frame clones and leaves some out. The sample contains roughly 42,000 clones, none of them singletons. Findings and limits, study-wide: Common variable immunodeficiency TCR beta sequences reportedly had fewer deletions and N-nucleotide insertions.

As for this clone: Its antigen is as yet unknown. The CDR3 end falls 3 residues outside the read, so it is completed with the germline J gene.

Of CVID subjects, around 16 were female and 25 to 30 male, mean age about 40. The receptor was derived from a human donor with common variable immunodeficiency. The specimen sequenced was peripheral blood mononuclear cells. The chain couples TRBV7-8 to TRBJ2-7; a possible D gene is TRBD2 (7 bases). This CDR3 reads CASSRGGGSSYEQYF. The sequenced CDR3 bases are TGTGCCAGCAGCCGAGGGGGGGGATCGAGCTACGAG.